Listed below are T cell receptor beta chains from one sample, sequenced in a study of Graves' ophthalmopathy and Graves' hyperthyroidism. TCRdb used MiXCR to reprocess the multiplex PCR reads, holding one entry per CDR3 protein. Here the sample spans about 590,000 distinct CDR3 sequences, roughly 40% being singletons. The sample taken for sequencing was peripheral blood or thyroid tissue (not recorded which). These receptor sequences come from an adult man with Graves' hyperthyroidism. The CDR3 runs from the conserved cysteine through the conserved F or W. D genes are given only for firm matches. A row's size may be missing; if present it is once, few, many or a size class.

CDR3 protein: CASSARDSFYGYTF
CDR3 DNA: TGTGCCAGCAGCGCCAGGGACAGCTTCTATGGCTACACCTTC
clone size: many
V gene: TRBV9
J gene: TRBJ1-2
D gene: TRBD1

CDR3 protein: CASSQVPRGNEKLFF
CDR3 DNA: TGCGCCAGCAGCCAAGTACCCAGGGGAAATGAAAAACTGTTTTTT
clone size: few
V gene: TRBV4-1
J gene: TRBJ1-4
D gene: .

CDR3 protein: CASSLEDLTF
CDR3 DNA: TGTGCCAGCAGCTTAGAGGACCTGACTTTC
clone size: .
V gene: TRBV7-2
J gene: TRBJ2-6
D gene: .

CDR3 protein: CAGSFDRGLYGYTF
CDR3 DNA: TGTGCCGGCAGTTTCGACCGGGGACTTTATGGCTACACCTTC
clone size: .
V gene: TRBV12-3/TRBV12-4
J gene: TRBJ1-2
D gene: .

CDR3 protein: CASSYEPGGELFF
CDR3 DNA: TGTGCCAGCAGCTACGAACCGGGAGGGGAGCTGTTTTTT
clone size: .
V gene: TRBV7-2
J gene: TRBJ2-2
D gene: .

CDR3 protein: CASVGGETQYF
CDR3 DNA: TGTGCCAGCGTCGGCGGAGAGACCCAGTACTTC
clone size: .
V gene: TRBV11-1
J gene: TRBJ2-5
D gene: .

CDR3 protein: CASSGSHTEAFF
CDR3 DNA: TGTGCCAGCAGTGGGTCCCACACTGAAGCTTTCTTT
clone size: many
V gene: TRBV25-1
J gene: TRBJ1-1
D gene: .

CDR3 protein: CASSPLGGYGNQPQHF
CDR3 DNA: TGTGCCAGCTCACCCCTTGGGGGATATGGCAATCAGCCCCAGCATTTT
clone size: .
V gene: TRBV6-1
J gene: TRBJ1-5
D gene: .

CDR3 protein: CASSLAGRSPLHF
CDR3 DNA: TGCGCCAGCAGCTTGGCCGGAAGATCACCCCTCCACTTT
clone size: many
V gene: TRBV5-1
J gene: TRBJ1-6
D gene: .

CDR3 protein: CASSQDARQTQYF
CDR3 DNA: TGTGCCAGCAGCCAAGATGCCCGACAGACCCAGTACTTC
clone size: few
V gene: TRBV3-1
J gene: TRBJ2-5
D gene: .

CDR3 protein: CSADPDRGYTDTQYF
CDR3 DNA: TGCAGTGCTGATCCAGACAGGGGATACACAGATACGCAGTATTTT
clone size: .
V gene: TRBV20-1
J gene: TRBJ2-3
D gene: TRBD1

CDR3 protein: CSGRKGDFTEAFF
CDR3 DNA: TGCAGCGGGCGGAAGGGAGACTTTACTGAAGCTTTCTTT
clone size: few
V gene: TRBV29-1
J gene: TRBJ1-1
D gene: .

CDR3 protein: CASSSAGLSGYTF
CDR3 DNA: TGTGCCAGCAGCTCAGCAGGGCTATCTGGCTACACCTTC
clone size: many
V gene: TRBV6-5
J gene: TRBJ1-2
D gene: .

CDR3 protein: CAWSGTSSGVEYF
CDR3 DNA: TGTGCCTGGAGTGGTACTTCTAGCGGGGTTGAGTACTTC
clone size: .
V gene: TRBV30
J gene: TRBJ2-5
D gene: TRBD2

CDR3 protein: CSASLAVPNYGYTF
CDR3 DNA: TGCAGTGCTAGTCTGGCAGTCCCTAACTATGGCTACACCTTC
clone size: many
V gene: TRBV20-1
J gene: TRBJ1-2
D gene: .

CDR3 protein: CASSYSNILADQETQYF
CDR3 DNA: TGTGCCAGCAGTTACTCGAATATATTAGCGGACCAAGAGACCCAGTACTTC
clone size: .
V gene: TRBV6-6
J gene: TRBJ2-5
D gene: .

CDR3 protein: CASSKRQGSGETQYF
CDR3 DNA: TGTGCCAGCAGTAAAAGACAGGGGTCGGGAGAGACCCAGTACTTC
clone size: .
V gene: TRBV6-5
J gene: TRBJ2-5
D gene: TRBD1

CDR3 protein: CASSVGDATYEQYF
CDR3 DNA: TGTGCCAGCAGCGTGGGGGACGCCACCTACGAGCAGTACTTC
clone size: .
V gene: TRBV7-9
J gene: TRBJ2-7
D gene: .

CDR3 protein: CASEQTTGNYGYTF
CDR3 DNA: TGTGCCTCCGAACAAACGACAGGAAACTATGGCTACACCTTC
clone size: many
V gene: TRBV19
J gene: TRBJ1-2
D gene: .

CDR3 protein: CASSIDARGASGYTF
CDR3 DNA: TGTGCCAGTAGTATAGATGCGCGGGGGGCGAGCGGCTACACCTTC
clone size: many
V gene: TRBV19
J gene: TRBJ1-2
D gene: .

CDR3 protein: CAISEWTGELNTEAFF
CDR3 DNA: TGTGCCATCAGTGAGTGGACCGGAGAATTGAACACTGAAGCTTTCTTT
clone size: many
V gene: TRBV10-3
J gene: TRBJ1-1
D gene: .

CDR3 protein: CSAGLAGSMAQYF
CDR3 DNA: TGCAGTGCTGGACTAGCGGGCTCGATGGCCCAGTACTTC
clone size: many
V gene: TRBV20-1
J gene: TRBJ2-5
D gene: TRBD2

CDR3 protein: CSARDPASGNYEQYF
CDR3 DNA: TGCAGTGCTAGAGATCCGGCTAGCGGGAACTACGAGCAGTACTTC
clone size: .
V gene: TRBV20-1
J gene: TRBJ2-7
D gene: TRBD2

CDR3 protein: CASSSGQGAQPQHF
CDR3 DNA: TGTGCCAGCAGTTCGGGACAGGGGGCTCAGCCCCAGCATTTT
clone size: many
V gene: TRBV12-3/TRBV12-4
J gene: TRBJ1-5
D gene: TRBD1

CDR3 protein: CASSRHTGAGAHYNEQFF
CDR3 DNA: TGTGCCAGCAGTCGACACACGGGAGCGGGAGCTCACTACAATGAGCAGTTCTTC
clone size: .
V gene: TRBV25-1
J gene: TRBJ2-1
D gene: TRBD2

CDR3 protein: CASSRDTVSYEQYF
CDR3 DNA: TGTGCCAGCAGTCGGGACACCGTCTCCTACGAGCAGTACTTC
clone size: many
V gene: TRBV6-5
J gene: TRBJ2-7
D gene: .

CDR3 protein: CTSSLRTVNTEAFF
CDR3 DNA: TGTACCAGCAGTTTACGGACAGTTAACACTGAAGCTTTCTTT
clone size: many
V gene: TRBV12-3/TRBV12-4
J gene: TRBJ1-1
D gene: .

CDR3 protein: CSASTGGLQPQHF
CDR3 DNA: TGCAGTGCTAGTACAGGGGGCCTTCAGCCCCAGCATTTT
clone size: many
V gene: TRBV20-1
J gene: TRBJ1-5
D gene: TRBD1

CDR3 protein: CASSPGLADFANTGELFF
CDR3 DNA: TGTGCCAGCAGTCCGGGACTAGCGGACTTCGCGAACACCGGGGAGCTGTTTTTT
clone size: many
V gene: TRBV12-3/TRBV12-4
J gene: TRBJ2-2
D gene: TRBD2

CDR3 protein: CASSYGPLTGELFF
CDR3 DNA: TGTGCCAGCAGTTACGGTCCGCTTACCGGGGAGCTGTTTTTT
clone size: many
V gene: TRBV6-5
J gene: TRBJ2-2
D gene: .

CDR3 protein: CASKGGGIYEQYF
CDR3 DNA: TGTGCCAGCAAGGGCGGGGGAATCTACGAGCAGTACTTC
clone size: many
V gene: TRBV28
J gene: TRBJ2-7
D gene: TRBD2

CDR3 protein: CVSSHDRSHGYTF
CDR3 DNA: TGTGTCAGCAGCCATGACAGATCCCATGGCTACACCTTC
clone size: .
V gene: TRBV14
J gene: TRBJ1-2
D gene: .

CDR3 protein: CASSVAGGMLNTEAFF
CDR3 DNA: TGTGCCAGCAGCGTCGCGGGAGGGATGCTGAACACTGAAGCTTTCTTT
clone size: once
V gene: TRBV7-3
J gene: TRBJ1-1
D gene: .

CDR3 protein: CASSQAQAYNSPLHF
CDR3 DNA: TGTGCCAGCAGCCAAGCCCAAGCTTATAATTCACCCCTCCACTTT
clone size: .
V gene: TRBV5-5
J gene: TRBJ1-6
D gene: .

CDR3 protein: CSLRPLAPMLHYEQYF
CDR3 DNA: TGCAGCTTAAGGCCCCTAGCCCCGATGCTTCACTACGAGCAGTACTTC
clone size: .
V gene: TRBV29-1
J gene: TRBJ2-7
D gene: .

CDR3 protein: CASRDRGIGYTF
CDR3 DNA: TGTGCCAGCAGGGACAGGGGGATTGGCTACACCTTC
clone size: .
V gene: TRBV2
J gene: TRBJ1-2
D gene: TRBD1

CDR3 protein: CASSARGSETQYF
CDR3 DNA: TGTGCCAGCAGTGCCCGCGGGAGTGAGACCCAGTACTTC
clone size: few
V gene: TRBV6-5
J gene: TRBJ2-5
D gene: TRBD2

CDR3 protein: CASSPTGQGSFRETQYF
CDR3 DNA: TGTGCCAGCAGTCCTACGGGACAGGGTTCGTTTCGAGAGACCCAGTACTTC
clone size: many
V gene: TRBV12-3/TRBV12-4
J gene: TRBJ2-5
D gene: TRBD1

CDR3 protein: CSARSGRARTEAFF
CDR3 DNA: TGCAGTGCTCGGAGCGGGAGGGCGCGGACTGAAGCTTTCTTT
clone size: .
V gene: TRBV20-1
J gene: TRBJ1-1
D gene: .